This paragraph reports one T cell receptor (beta chain). Its specificity is unknown. The sample comes from a study of shared clonotypes between healthy human individuals. Across the whole study: Three plates were used per donor for CD4 naive, three for CD4 memory, two for CD8 naive and one for CD8 memory. Overall study results and limits: The naive CD4 repertoires of a few donors were compared, and roughly 5.1% of clonotypes were shared.

This CDR3 contains 16 residues. Germline V gives CDR1 MGHRA, CDR2 YSYEKL. V dropped 2 bases and J dropped 7; count of bases not matched to a gene: 13. The data were produced by immunoSEQ multiplex PCR, yet TCRdb's version contains in-frame clones alone and is incomplete. The sample records roughly 1,600,000 clones, about 98.5% being singletons. Material: naive CD4+ T cells sorted from blood. The subset denotes: CD45RA+ positively selected. The TCR originated in a man aged 25-45 years in good health. The rearrangement links TRBV4-1 to TRBJ2-7; 8 nucleotides agree with TRBD2. The CDR3 region is CASSQLPGGPSLEQYF. CDR3 nucleotide sequence: TGCGCCAGCAGCCAACTGCCGGGAGGGCCTTCCCTAGAGCAGTACTTC.